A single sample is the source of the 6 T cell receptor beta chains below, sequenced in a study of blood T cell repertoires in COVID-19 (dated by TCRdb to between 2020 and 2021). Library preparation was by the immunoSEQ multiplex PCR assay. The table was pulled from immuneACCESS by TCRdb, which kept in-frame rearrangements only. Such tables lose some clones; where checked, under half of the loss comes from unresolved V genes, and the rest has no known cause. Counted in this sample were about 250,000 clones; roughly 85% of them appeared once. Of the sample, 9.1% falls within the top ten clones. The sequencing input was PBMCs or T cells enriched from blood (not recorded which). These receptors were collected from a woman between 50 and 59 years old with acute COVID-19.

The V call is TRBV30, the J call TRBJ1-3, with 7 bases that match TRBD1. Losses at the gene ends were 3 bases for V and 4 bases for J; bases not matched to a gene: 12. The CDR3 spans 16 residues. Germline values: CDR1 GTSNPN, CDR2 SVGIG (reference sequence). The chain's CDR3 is CAWRTFLGGPGNTIYF. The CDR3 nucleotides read TGTGCCTGGAGGACATTTTTAGGGGGCCCCGGAAACACCATATATTTT.

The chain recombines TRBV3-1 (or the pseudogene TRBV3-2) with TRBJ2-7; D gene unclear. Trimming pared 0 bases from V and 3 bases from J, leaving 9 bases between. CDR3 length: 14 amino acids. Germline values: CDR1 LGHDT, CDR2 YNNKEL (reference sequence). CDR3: CASSQDRYSYEQYF. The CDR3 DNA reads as TGTGCCAGCAGCCAAGATCGTTACAGCTACGAGCAGTACTTC.

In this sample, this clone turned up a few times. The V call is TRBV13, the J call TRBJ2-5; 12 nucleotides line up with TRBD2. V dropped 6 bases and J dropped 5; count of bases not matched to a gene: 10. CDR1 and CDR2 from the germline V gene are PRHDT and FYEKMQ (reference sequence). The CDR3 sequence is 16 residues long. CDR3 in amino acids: CASRRLAGEGWETQYF. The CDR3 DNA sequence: TGTGCCAGCAGACGACTAGCGGGGGAAGGGTGGGAGACCCAGTACTTC.

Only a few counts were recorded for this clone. The CDR3 nucleotides read TGTGCCAGCAGTTTTTCGCGTTCACCCCTCCACTTT. Translating gives CASSFSRSPLHF. This sequence joins TRBV27 and TRBJ1-6; D is ambiguous. The CDR3 contains 12 residues. CDR1 and CDR2 from the germline V gene are MNHEY and SMNVEV (reference sequence). With 3 bases removed from V and 9 bases from J, the gap between germline ends came to 6 bases.

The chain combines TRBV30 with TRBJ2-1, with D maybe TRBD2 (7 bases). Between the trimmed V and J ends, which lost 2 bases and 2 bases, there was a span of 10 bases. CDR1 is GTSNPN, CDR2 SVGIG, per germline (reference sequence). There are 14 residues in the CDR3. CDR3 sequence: CAWSRGGAYNEQFF. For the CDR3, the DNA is TGTGCCTGGAGTAGAGGGGGGGCCTACAATGAGCAGTTCTTC.

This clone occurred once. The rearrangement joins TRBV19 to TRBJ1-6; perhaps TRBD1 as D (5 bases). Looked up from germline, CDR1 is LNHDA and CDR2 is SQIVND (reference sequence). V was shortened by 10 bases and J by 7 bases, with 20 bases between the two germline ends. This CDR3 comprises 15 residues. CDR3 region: CATKRGGLMNSPLHF. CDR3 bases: TGTGCCACCAAGCGCGGGGGACTCATGAATTCACCCCTCCACTTT.